This passage covers 5 T cell receptor beta chains from one sample sequenced in a study of cytomegalovirus exposure and HLA in healthy donors. The PCR had 60 Vbeta and 13 Jbeta primers. The method was immunoSEQ multiplex PCR; TCRdb's version includes in-frame clones alone and lacks a portion of them. The sample yields 150,000 to 200,000 clones, approximately 84% seen once. Material for sequencing was PBMCs. Every receptor here comes from a man aged 50-60 years in good health and CMV-seronegative.

This chain joins TRBV29-1 and TRBJ1-1; tentative D call: TRBD1 (5 bases). In germline, CDR1 is SQVTM, CDR2 ANQGSEA. This CDR3 has 15 amino acids. Trimming removed 7 bases from V and 2 bases from J, with 20 bases in between. CDR3 DNA: TGCAGCGCCAATCTCGCTCAGGGCCCTAACACTGAAGCTTTCTTT. This encodes CSANLAQGPNTEAFF.

This chain joins TRBV7-8 and TRBJ1-2, with D maybe TRBD1 (5 bases). The germline CDR1 and CDR2 sequences are SGHVS and FQNEAQ. The V gene lost 1 base and the J gene lost 2 bases, with 11 bases spanning the gap. The CDR3 spans 15 residues. CDR3 nucleotide sequence: TGTGCCAGCAGCTTAGGGGGGGGAATCAACTATGGCTACACCTTC. Amino acids: CASSLGGGINYGYTF.

This clone showed up just once. The chain joins TRBV15 to TRBJ1-2; a possible D gene is TRBD1 (6 bases). The CDR3 contains 13 residues. V lost 4 bases, J lost 5 bases, and 11 bases lay in between. CDR1 LNHNV and CDR2 YYDKDF come from the germline V gene (reference sequence). The CDR3: CATSKDSHYGYTF. The CDR3 region has the DNA TGTGCCACCAGCAAGGACAGTCATTATGGCTACACCTTC. Variable domain in full (rest from reference TRBV15 and TRBJ1-2): DAMVIQNPRYQVTQFGKPVTLSCSQTLNHNVMYWYQQKSSQAPKLLFHYYDKDFNNEADTPDNFQSRRPNTSFCFLDIRSPGLGDTAMYLCATSKDSHYGYTFGSGTRLTVV.

This chain uses TRBV27 with TRBJ1-6, with 9 positions matching TRBD1. CDR1 is MNHEY and CDR2 is SMNVEV in the germline V gene (reference sequence). The CDR3 consists of 15 residues. The V gene end was trimmed by 7 bases and the J gene end by 4 bases; junction bases not matched to a gene: 5. The CDR3 DNA reads TGTGCCAGCACTAAGACAGGGGGATATAATTCACCCCTCCACTTT. It codes for CASTKTGGYNSPLHF.

DNA of the CDR3: TGTGCCAGCAGCTTACGAGTTGGACAGATCAACACCGGGGAGCTGTTTTTT. Translating it yields CASSLRVGQINTGELFF. This chain uses TRBV7-2 with TRBJ2-2; maybe TRBD1 (6 bases). Per germline, CDR1 SGHTA and CDR2 FQGNSA. Trimming removed 2 bases from V and 2 bases from J, with 15 bases in between. This CDR3 spans 17 amino acids.